This T cell receptor (beta chain) came from a study of cytomegalovirus exposure and HLA in healthy donors. Comments on this clone: What it binds is not known.

V dropped 0 bases and J dropped 5; count of bases not matched to a gene: 1. The CDR3 is 15 residues long. Germline CDR1 SGHNT, CDR2 YYREEE (reference sequence). PCR primers comprised 60 Vbeta and 13 Jbeta primers. Per the authors' pipeline: It was a later analysis that counted tens of millions of unique TCR beta chains, of which some 10 million were shared. The repertoire was sequenced with immunoSEQ multiplex PCR; TCRdb's copy has only in-frame clones and lacks some. V, J and clone size were drawn from that table, and D and trimming were deduced from the DNA. The sample has approximately 200,000 clones, less than 85% seen once. Study conclusions and caveats: Across all donors, roughly uniform sequencing depth was an assumption of the presence/absence analyses. Likely technical artifact: a cluster of highly shared sequence variants. As a later analysis revealed, the rate of TCR association differed by HLA locus, with DRB1 most and HLA-C fewest.

Sequencing was done on a sample of PBMCs. The genes are TRBV5-4 and TRBJ2-5; 13 nucleotides align to TRBD2. This receptor was identified in a girl aged 10-17 years in good health and CMV-seropositive. DNA for the CDR3: TGTGCCAGCAGCTTGGCGGGACTAGCGGGGGAGACCCAGTACTTC. This translates into CASSLAGLAGETQYF.